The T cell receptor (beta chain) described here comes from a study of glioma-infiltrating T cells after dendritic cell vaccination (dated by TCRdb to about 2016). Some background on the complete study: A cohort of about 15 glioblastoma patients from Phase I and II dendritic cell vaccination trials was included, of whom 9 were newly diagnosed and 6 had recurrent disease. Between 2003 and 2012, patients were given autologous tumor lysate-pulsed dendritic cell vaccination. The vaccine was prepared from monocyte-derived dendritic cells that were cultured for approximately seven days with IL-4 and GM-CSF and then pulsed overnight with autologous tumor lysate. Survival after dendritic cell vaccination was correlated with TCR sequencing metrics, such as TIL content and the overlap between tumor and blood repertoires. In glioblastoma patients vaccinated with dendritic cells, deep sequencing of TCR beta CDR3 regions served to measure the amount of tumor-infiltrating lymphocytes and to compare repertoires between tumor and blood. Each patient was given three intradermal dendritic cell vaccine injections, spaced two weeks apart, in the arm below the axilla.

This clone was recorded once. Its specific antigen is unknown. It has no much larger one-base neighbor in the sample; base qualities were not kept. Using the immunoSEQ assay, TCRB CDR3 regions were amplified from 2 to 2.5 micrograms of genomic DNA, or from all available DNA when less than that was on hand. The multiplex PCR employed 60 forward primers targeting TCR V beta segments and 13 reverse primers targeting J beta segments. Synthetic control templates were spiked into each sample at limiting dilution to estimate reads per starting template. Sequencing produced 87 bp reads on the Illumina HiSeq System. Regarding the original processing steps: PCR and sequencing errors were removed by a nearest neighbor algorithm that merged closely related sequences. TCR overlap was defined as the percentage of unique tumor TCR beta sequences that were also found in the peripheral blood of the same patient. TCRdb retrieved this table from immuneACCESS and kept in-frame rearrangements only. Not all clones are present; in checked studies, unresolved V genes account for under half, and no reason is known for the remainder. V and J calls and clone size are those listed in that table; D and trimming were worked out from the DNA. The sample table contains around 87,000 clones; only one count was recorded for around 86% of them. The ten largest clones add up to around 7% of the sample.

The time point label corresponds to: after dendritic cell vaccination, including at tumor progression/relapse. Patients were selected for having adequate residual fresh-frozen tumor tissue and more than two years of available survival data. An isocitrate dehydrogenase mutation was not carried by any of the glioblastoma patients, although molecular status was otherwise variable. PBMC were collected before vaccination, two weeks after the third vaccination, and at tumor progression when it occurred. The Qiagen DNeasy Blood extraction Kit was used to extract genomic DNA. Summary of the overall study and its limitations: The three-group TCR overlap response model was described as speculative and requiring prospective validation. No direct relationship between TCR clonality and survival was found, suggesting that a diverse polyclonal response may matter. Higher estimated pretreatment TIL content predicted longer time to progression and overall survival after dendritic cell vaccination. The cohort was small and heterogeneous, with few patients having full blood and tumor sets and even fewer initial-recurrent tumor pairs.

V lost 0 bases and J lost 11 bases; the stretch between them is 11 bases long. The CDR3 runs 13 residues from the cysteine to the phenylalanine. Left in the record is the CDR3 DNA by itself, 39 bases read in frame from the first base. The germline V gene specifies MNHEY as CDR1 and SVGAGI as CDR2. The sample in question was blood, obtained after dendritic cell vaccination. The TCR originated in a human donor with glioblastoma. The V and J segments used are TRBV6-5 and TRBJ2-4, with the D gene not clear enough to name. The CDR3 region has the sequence CASSYSVRGVQYF. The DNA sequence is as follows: TGTGCCAGCAGTTACTCGGTCAGAGGCGTTCAGTACTTC.